One sample yielded the 20 T cell receptor beta chains listed below, sequenced in a study of shared clonotypes between healthy human individuals. The repertoire was sequenced with immunoSEQ multiplex PCR; TCRdb's copy has only in-frame clones and lacks some. The sample shows about 640,000 clones, about 78% of them seen only once. The specimen was memory CD4+ T cells sorted from blood. The sample's subset: CD45RA-negative fraction. The source of these receptors is a woman in her 30s in good health.

This clone was seen a single time. Other DNA variants within this sample encode the same CDR3. The rearrangement uses TRBV5-1 and TRBJ2-3, with D maybe TRBD1 (6 bases). This CDR3 region has 16 residues. V was trimmed by 4 bases and J by 0 bases, leaving 15 bases between them. The germline V gene encodes CDR1 SGHRS and CDR2 YFSETQ. As DNA, the CDR3 is TGCGCCAGCAGCACAGCACAGGGCCCTAGCACAGATACGCAGTATTTT. Translating it yields CASSTAQGPSTDTQYF.

The chain is built from TRBV7-9 and TRBJ2-2; the D is unclear. The CDR3 is made up of 15 amino acids. CDR1 and CDR2 (germline): SEHNR, FQNEAQ (reference sequence). V lost 1 base, J lost 0 bases, and 6 bases lay in between. Here the CDR3 reads CASSLVTANTGELFF. CDR3 sequence (DNA): TGTGCCAGCAGCTTAGTCACAGCGAACACCGGGGAGCTGTTTTTT.

V is TRBV18 and J is TRBJ2-7; 7 bases align to TRBD2. The germline CDR1 and CDR2 sequences are KGHSH and LQKENI. The CDR3 contains 16 residues. Unmatched junction bases numbered 9, after V lost 2 bases and J lost 2 bases. DNA of the CDR3: TGTGCCAGCTCACCATATGCTAGCGGAAATACCTACGAGCAGTACTTC. Protein: CASSPYASGNTYEQYF.

With respect to this clone: This sample also contains other DNA sequences that code for the same CDR3. The gene calls are TRBV5-1 and TRBJ1-2; TRBD1 matches at 9 bases. The CDR3 is 15 amino acids. V was clipped by 5 bases and J by 1 base; unmatched bases: 6. Per the germline V gene, CDR1 is SGHRS and CDR2 is YFSETQ. The CDR3 region has the DNA TGCGCCAGCAGTCCCGGGGACAGGGATAACTATGGCTACACCTTC. Encoded protein: CASSPGDRDNYGYTF.

This chain connects TRBV6-5 to TRBJ1-5; D uncertain. Trimming removed 5 bases from V and 0 bases from J, with 11 bases in between. Germline V gene lookup returns CDR1 MNHEY and CDR2 SVGAGI. The CDR3 has 15 amino acids. The CDR3 spells CASSPQTDSNQPQHF. In DNA, the CDR3 is TGTGCCAGCAGTCCGCAGACGGATAGCAATCAGCCCCAGCATTTT.

The chain combines TRBV6-1 with TRBJ2-7; 11 bases map to TRBD1. V was clipped by 3 bases and J by 4 bases; unmatched bases: 5. CDR3 length equals 15 residues. CDR1 and CDR2 (germline): MNHNS, SASEGT. CDR3 protein: CASSERTGGAYEQYF. The CDR3 coding sequence is TGTGCCAGCAGTGAGAGGACAGGGGGCGCGTACGAGCAGTACTTC.

The rearrangement uses TRBV2 and TRBJ2-2, with 8 bases matching TRBD2. The J segment lost 6 bases and the V segment lost 5 bases, leaving 8 bases of the junction unmatched. Germline V gives CDR1 SNHLY, CDR2 FYNNEI. The CDR3 consists of 15 residues. In DNA, the CDR3 is TGTGCCAGCAGTTCCAGCGGGAGCTTTGCCGGGGAGCTGTTTTTT. Protein sequence: CASSSSGSFAGELFF.

The chain joins TRBV15 to TRBJ1-4; 8 bases are a match to TRBD1. This CDR3 has 14 residues. The ends lost 1 base at V and 8 bases at J; junction bases unmatched: 3. Germline V gene data show CDR1 as LNHNV and CDR2 as YYDKDF (reference sequence). CDR3 in DNA: TGTGCCACCAGCAGAGGGGACAGGAAAGAAAAACTGTTTTTT. Encoded protein: CATSRGDRKEKLFF.

The chain employs TRBV18 and TRBJ1-1; D uncertain. CDR1 and CDR2 (germline): KGHSH, LQKENI. The V and J ends lost 0 bases and 0 bases respectively, with 2 bases between them. The CDR3 sequence is 13 residues long. CDR3: CASSPPLNTEAFF. CDR3 coding DNA: TGTGCCAGCTCACCACCGTTGAACACTGAAGCTTTCTTT.

The gene calls are TRBV7-8 and TRBJ2-1; a possible D gene is TRBD2 (5 bases). The CDR3 has 14 amino acids. The germline V and J ends were trimmed by 1 base and 9 bases, with 13 bases remaining between them. Germline loops: CDR1 SGHVS, CDR2 FQNEAQ. The CDR3 protein is CASSLGARVGEQFF. CDR3 DNA: TGTGCCAGCAGCTTAGGTGCGAGGGTTGGTGAGCAGTTCTTC.

This chain uses TRBV5-1 with TRBJ2-3; D might be TRBD2 (6 bases). This CDR3 spans 15 amino acids. Looked up from germline, CDR1 is SGHRS and CDR2 is YFSETQ. V shed 6 bases and J shed 0 bases, with 14 bases lying between them. CDR3 sequence: CASNPSGTSTDTQYF. CDR3 in DNA: TGCGCCAGCAACCCTAGTGGGACTAGCACAGATACGCAGTATTTT.

This chain links TRBV18 with TRBJ2-7; 8 bases map to TRBD2. With V trimmed by 2 bases and J by 2 bases, 5 bases remained unmatched. The CDR3 totals 15 residues. Germline lookup yields CDR1 KGHSH and CDR2 LQKENI. CDR3 coding DNA: TGTGCCAGCTCACCATCACTAGCGGAGGCCTACGAGCAGTACTTC. It encodes CASSPSLAEAYEQYF.

The chain carries TRBV7-3 and TRBJ2-1, with unresolved D. This CDR3 region has 13 residues. Looked up from germline, CDR1 is SGHTA and CDR2 is FQGTGA. V gave up 4 bases and J gave up 1 base, with 5 bases separating them. Here the CDR3 reads CASSSGSYNEQFF. In DNA form, the CDR3 reads TGTGCCAGCAGCTCCGGATCCTACAATGAGCAGTTCTTC.

This chain links TRBV7-8 with TRBJ2-1; 7 bases line up with TRBD2. The V gene end was trimmed by 5 bases and the J gene end by 7 bases; junction bases not matched to a gene: 11. This CDR3 spans 15 amino acids. Germline-derived CDR1 and CDR2 are SGHVS and FQNEAQ. The CDR3 coding sequence is TGTGCCAGCAGCCTCCGGGAGGAGTTAGTTAATGAGCAGTTCTTC. Its protein is CASSLREELVNEQFF.

The sample holds one count of this clone. The V and J genes are TRBV5-8 and TRBJ1-4; 10 positions match TRBD1. This CDR3 is built from 14 residues. Looked up from germline, CDR1 is SGHTS and CDR2 is YDEGEE. V trimming: 1 base; J trimming: 10 bases; junction bases outside the gene matches: 4. The CDR3 reads CASSLRTGGAKLFF. In DNA, the CDR3 is TGTGCCAGCAGCTTGCGGACAGGGGGGGCAAAACTGTTTTTT.

The rearrangement joins TRBV28 to TRBJ2-4; 8 bases match TRBD1. CDR3 length: 15 residues. Germline V lookup: CDR1 MDHEN, CDR2 SYDVKM. J lost 5 bases, V lost 6 bases, and 9 bases had no gene match. The CDR3 loop reads CASSATDRGENIQYF. The CDR3 DNA follows: TGTGCCAGCAGCGCGACTGACAGGGGTGAAAACATTCAGTACTTC.

V is TRBV28 and J is TRBJ1-4; D not resolved. From germline, CDR1 is MDHEN and CDR2 SYDVKM. The length of the CDR3 is 15 residues. V dropped 4 bases and J dropped 1 base, with 10 bases sitting between them. CDR3 in DNA: TGTGCCAGCAGTTCTATTTGGAAAACTAATGAAAAACTGTTTTTT. It encodes CASSSIWKTNEKLFF.

This clone was observed many times. The chain couples TRBV18 to TRBJ2-2; the D is unclear. Between the trimmed V and J ends, which lost 2 bases and 6 bases, there was a span of 13 bases. Germline V gene data show CDR1 as KGHSH and CDR2 as LQKENI. This CDR3 contains 15 residues. CDR3 sequence (DNA): TGTGCCAGCTCACCAGGGAAGTCCGAGGCCGGGGAGCTGTTTTTT. This gives the protein CASSPGKSEAGELFF.

The chain links TRBV19 to TRBJ2-1; D might be TRBD2 (6 bases). Deletions cut 4 bases from V and 4 bases from J, with 11 bases between. Germline assignment: CDR1 LNHDA and CDR2 SQIVND (reference sequence). The CDR3 loop spans 14 amino acids. The CDR3 nucleotides are TGTGCCAGTAGTAGGCAGGAGGGGTACAATGAGCAGTTCTTC. It yields the protein CASSRQEGYNEQFF.

This chain uses TRBV28 with TRBJ2-7; no firm D call. The germline gives CDR1 MDHEN, CDR2 SYDVKM. This CDR3 spans 14 amino acids. With 8 bases removed from V and 1 base from J, the gap between germline ends came to 15 bases. The CDR3 DNA is TGTGCCAGCCAGACAAGGCCCCAATCCTACGAGCAGTACTTC. This sequence encodes CASQTRPQSYEQYF.